The 26 T cell receptor beta chains listed next were all sequenced from one sample in a study of T cells in Graves' hyperthyroidism and ophthalmopathy. The TCR beta CDR3 regions underwent amplification using RNA transcripts as the source. TCR CDR3 regions were first amplified by RT-PCR with HTBI primers. TCRdb itself ran the multiplex PCR reads through MiXCR, one entry per CDR3 protein. Here the sample spans roughly 99,000 distinct CDR3 sequences, 16% being singletons. Input material: blood. The receptors were sampled from a woman aged 50 to 60 with Graves' hyperthyroidism.

This sequence joins TRBV6-2 or TRBV6-3 and TRBJ2-5, with 11 positions matching TRBD2. V lost 5 bases to trimming and J lost 1 base; unmatched junction nucleotides: 9. The germline V gene encodes CDR1 MNHEY and CDR2 SVGEGT. CDR3 size: 17 residues. The CDR3 loop reads CASSGGATSGIQETQYF. DNA for the CDR3: TGTGCCAGCAGTGGGGGGGCGACTAGCGGGATCCAAGAGACCCAGTACTTC.

Many counts were recorded for this clonotype. This chain uses TRBV7-9 with TRBJ2-7, with D perhaps matching TRBD1 or TRBD2 (5 bases each). Looked up from germline, CDR1 is SEHNR and CDR2 is FQNEAQ (reference sequence). Trimming took off 3 bases at V and 7 bases at J, with 13 bases between the two ends. The CDR3 totals 13 residues. The CDR3 loop reads CASSFGTVIEQYF. DNA of the CDR3: TGTGCCAGCAGCTTCGGGACGGTCATAGAGCAGTACTTC.

This clonotype was seen at least ten times. This may stem from a read error, because a much larger clone lies one nucleotide away. The rearrangement links TRBV13 to TRBJ1-2, with unresolved D. The CDR3 consists of 14 residues. The germline V gene has CDR1 PRHDT and CDR2 FYEKMQ (reference sequence). Written as DNA, the CDR3 is TGTGTCAGCAGCCCCGGACTGTTTGACTATGGCTACACCTTC. Residues: CVSSPGLFDYGYTF.

The V gene is TRBV5-1, the J gene TRBJ1-2; the D is unclear. The CDR3 is 13 residues long. V was pared by 0 bases and J by 8 bases, with 11 bases between. CDR1 and CDR2 from the germline V gene are SGHRS and YFSETQ. The CDR3 loop is CASSLDGETGYTF. The CDR3 DNA sequence: TGCGCCAGCAGCTTGGATGGGGAAACGGGCTACACCTTC. Combining the CDR3 with reference TRBV5-1 and TRBJ1-2 gives the whole variable domain KAGVTQTPRYLIKTRGQQVTLSCSPISGHRSVSWYQQTPGQGLQFLFEYFSETQRNKGNFPGRFSGRQFSNSRSEMNVSTLELGDSALYLCASSLDGETGYTFGSGTRLTVV.

This clonotype was observed at least ten times. The J gene is TRBJ2-7, the V gene TRBV20-1; no clear D gene. The CDR3 sequence is 11 residues long. V was trimmed by 3 bases and J by 4 bases, leaving 7 bases between them. CDR1 and CDR2 (germline): DFQATT, SNEGSKA (reference sequence). CDR3 loop: CSASLGYEQYV. CDR3 bases: TGCAGTGCTAGTCTTGGGTACGAGCAGTACGTC.

This clonotype showed up many times. The chain couples TRBV15 to TRBJ2-3; D is unresolved. CDR3 length: 15 residues. From germline, CDR1 is LNHNV and CDR2 YYDKDF (reference sequence). Trimming pared 1 base from V and 2 bases from J, leaving 10 bases between. The CDR3 loop is CATSRGPANTDTQYF. The CDR3, as DNA: TGTGCCACCAGCAGAGGGCCGGCCAACACAGATACGCAGTATTTT.

Many counts were recorded for this clonotype. The V call is TRBV6-1, the J call TRBJ1-6, with 8 nucleotides matching TRBD1. This CDR3 comprises 15 residues. V was clipped by 6 bases and J by 7 bases; unmatched bases: 8. Germline V CDR1 and CDR2: MNHNS, SASEGT. CDR3 amino acids: CASRRGQGANSPLHF. As DNA, the CDR3 is TGTGCCAGCAGGCGGGGGCAGGGGGCGAATTCACCCCTCCACTTT.

This chain connects TRBV2 to TRBJ1-6; D gene unclear. The CDR3 loop spans 13 amino acids. Germline CDR1 reads SNHLY; CDR2 reads FYNNEI. Trimming left V 2 bases short and J 14 bases short, with 13 bases between. The CDR3 reads CASSERVVRTLHF. CDR3 coding DNA: TGTGCCAGCAGTGAACGGGTGGTTAGGACCCTCCACTTT.

This clonotype was counted many times. The V and J genes are TRBV28 and TRBJ2-7; the D gene is possibly TRBD1 (6 bases). The CDR3 spans 15 residues. V was pared by 3 bases and J by 2 bases, with 14 bases between. Germline V CDR1 and CDR2: MDHEN, SYDVKM. The CDR3: CASSFQGLSPYEQYF. The DNA for the CDR3 is TGTGCCAGCAGTTTTCAGGGGCTTAGTCCCTACGAGCAGTACTTC.

This clonotype was observed at least ten times. The chain carries TRBV3-1 and TRBJ1-2; weak D call: TRBD1 (6 bases). The CDR3 covers 17 residues. V lost 0 bases and J lost 4, with 18 bases in between. CDR1 LGHDT and CDR2 YNNKEL come from the germline V gene (reference sequence). CDR3 bases: TGTGCCAGCAGCCAAGATTTGGGGGCCTTGGGGGTCTATGGCTACACCTTC. This encodes CASSQDLGALGVYGYTF.

This clonotype was counted at least ten times. The chain recombines TRBV7-2 with TRBJ1-6; 9 nucleotides match TRBD1. Germline CDR1 is SGHTA and CDR2 is FQGNSA. Trimming cost V 5 bases and J 6 bases; bases outside gene matches: 2. The CDR3 runs to 14 residues. CDR3 protein: CASSVTGGNSPLHF. The CDR3 DNA reads as TGTGCCAGCAGCGTGACAGGGGGTAATTCACCCCTCCACTTT. The full variable domain, its missing parts supplied by reference TRBV7-2 and TRBJ1-6, is GAGVSQSPSNKVTEKGKDVELRCDPISGHTALYWYRQSLGQGLEFLIYFQGNSAPDKSGLPSDRFSAERTGGSVSTLTIQRTQQEDSAVYLCASSVTGGNSPLHFGNGTRLTVT.

This clonotype was picked up many times. CDR3 protein: CASSHLPTSGLELFF. CDR3 nucleotides: TGTGCCAGCAGCCATCTCCCGACTAGCGGGTTGGAGCTGTTTTTT. The chain employs TRBV4-2 and TRBJ2-2; 10 bases agree with TRBD2. The trim removed 3 bases at V and 10 bases at J, leaving 8 bases unmatched. The CDR3 extends over 15 amino acids. Germline loops: CDR1 LGHNA, CDR2 YNFKEQ.

The chain has TRBV20-1 and TRBJ2-5; TRBD1 agrees at 9 bases. This CDR3 is built from 15 residues. Germline V gene data show CDR1 as DFQATT and CDR2 as SNEGSKA (reference sequence). J lost 2 bases, V lost 0 bases, and 4 bases had no gene match. The CDR3 coding sequence is TGCAGTGCTAGAGATCTACAGGGGGCACAAGAGACCCAGTACTTC. It specifies CSARDLQGAQETQYF.

This clonotype has a count of ten or more. The rearrangement uses TRBV7-2 and TRBJ2-7; 10 nucleotides agree with TRBD2. V gave up 1 base and J gave up 4 bases; unmatched junction bases: 4. The CDR3 is made up of 15 amino acids. Germline assignment: CDR1 SGHTA and CDR2 FQGNSA. The CDR3 region is CASSLGLAGVYEQYV. DNA for the CDR3: TGTGCCAGCAGCTTAGGGCTAGCGGGAGTGTACGAGCAGTACGTC.

This clonotype was counted ten times or more. This chain links TRBV12-3 or TRBV12-4 with TRBJ1-2; D remains ambiguous. The V gene lost 6 bases and the J gene lost 2 bases, with 13 bases spanning the gap. The CDR3 runs 14 residues. The CDR3 DNA reads as TGTGCCAGCAGCCTCTTAACCGGAAACTATGGCTACACCTTC. Its protein is CASSLLTGNYGYTF.

J is TRBJ2-3 and V is TRBV20-1; no clear D. The CDR3 runs to 12 residues. Trimming cost V 0 bases and J 7 bases, with 8 bases left between them. CDR1 DFQATT and CDR2 SNEGSKA come from the germline V gene (reference sequence). In DNA form, the CDR3 reads TGCAGTGCTAGAGAGGGATCATATACGCAGTATTTT. Translated: CSAREGSYTQYF.

There are many counts of this clonotype. J is TRBJ2-2 and V is TRBV20-1; D uncertain. The CDR3 has 12 residues. The ends were cut back, 3 bases at V and 0 bases at J, with 2 bases in the middle. In germline, CDR1 is DFQATT, CDR2 SNEGSKA (reference sequence). The CDR3 region has the DNA TGCAGTGCTAGCACGAACACCGGGGAGCTGTTTTTT. It specifies CSASTNTGELFF.

The chain couples TRBV3-1 to TRBJ1-4, with 10 bases fitting TRBD1. Germline loops: CDR1 LGHDT, CDR2 YNNKEL (reference sequence). Trimming removed 2 bases from V and 0 bases from J; junction bases left unmatched: 3. CDR3 length equals 17 residues. CDR3 nucleotide sequence: TGTGCCAGCAGCCAACGCGGACAGGGGGCAACTAATGAAAAACTGTTTTTT. Protein sequence: CASSQRGQGATNEKLFF. Variable domain in full (rest from reference TRBV3-1 and TRBJ1-4): DTAVSQTPKYLVTQMGNDKSIKCEQNLGHDTMYWYKQDSKKFLKIMFSYNNKELIINETVPNRFSPKSPDKAHLNLHINSLELGDSAVYFCASSQRGQGATNEKLFFGSGTQLSVL.

Many counts were recorded for this clonotype. The CDR3 DNA reads TGTGCCAGCAGTTCCATCGGACAATCGCGAGGCTACACCTTC. Encoded protein: CASSSIGQSRGYTF. This chain joins TRBV6-1 and TRBJ1-2, with D possibly TRBD1 on 5 matching bases. The CDR3 has 14 residues. The V end lost 5 bases, the J end lost 8 bases, and 18 bases lay between the germline ends. CDR1 and CDR2 (germline): MNHNS, SASEGT.

This clonotype was recorded at least ten times. The chain recombines TRBV20-1 with TRBJ2-1; the match to TRBD2 covers 15 bases. The V gene end was trimmed by 4 bases and the J gene end by 5 bases; junction bases not matched to a gene: 12. CDR1 DFQATT and CDR2 SNEGSKA come from the germline V gene (reference sequence). The CDR3 has 18 amino acids. The DNA of the CDR3 is TGCAGTGCTAATGAGGGGACTAGCGGGAGGAGGGGCCACAATGAGCAGTTCTTC. Residues: CSANEGTSGRRGHNEQFF.

The chain joins TRBV15 to TRBJ1-1; D not resolved. V lost 4 bases and J 3 bases, leaving 12 bases between the germline ends. Germline V lookup: CDR1 LNHNV, CDR2 YYDKDF (reference sequence). The CDR3 runs to 14 residues. This CDR3 is CATSTSYGDTEAFF. The CDR3 bases are TGTGCCACCAGCACATCTTATGGGGACACTGAAGCTTTCTTT.

This clonotype was seen many times. This chain links TRBV12-3 or TRBV12-4 with TRBJ1-1; perhaps TRBD1 as D (5 bases). V was cut by 6 bases and J by 4 bases, with 12 bases left in between. There are 13 residues in the CDR3. The CDR3 DNA follows: TGTGCCAGCAGCCAGGGACGAGGCACTGAAGCTTTCTTT. Its translation is CASSQGRGTEAFF.

This clonotype was counted at least ten times. The chain is built from TRBV9 and TRBJ1-6; no clear D gene. Germline V lookup: CDR1 SGDLS, CDR2 YYNGEE. The CDR3 loop spans 12 amino acids. Between the trimmed V and J ends, which lost 5 bases and 5 bases, there was a span of 5 bases. CDR3 coding DNA: TGTGCCAGCAGTGAGGATAATTCACCCCTCCACTTT. Translation: CASSEDNSPLHF.

This clonotype was detected ten times or more. The V gene is TRBV20-1, the J gene TRBJ2-1; the D is unclear. Trimming took 5 bases from V and 0 from J, leaving 20 bases between them. The CDR3 contains 17 residues. Germline loops: CDR1 DFQATT, CDR2 SNEGSKA (reference sequence). CDR3 in amino acids: CSALNDISRSSYNEQFF. CDR3 coding DNA: TGCAGTGCTCTAAACGACATTTCCCGGAGCTCCTACAATGAGCAGTTCTTC.

This clonotype was detected ten times or more. V gene TRBV6-2 or TRBV6-3 combines with J gene TRBJ2-1, with TRBD2 identical over 11 bases. The CDR3 consists of 16 residues. V shed 6 bases and J 3 bases; nucleotides not matched to a gene: 7. Germline V lookup: CDR1 MNHEY, CDR2 SVGEGT. Here the CDR3 DNA reads TGTGCCAGCAGCCCCCGGACTAGCGGGTACTACAATGAGCAGTTCTTC. Protein: CASSPRTSGYYNEQFF.

In its sample, this clonotype was seen a few times. The chain carries TRBV12-3 or TRBV12-4 and TRBJ2-1, with 10 positions matching TRBD2. The CDR3 loop spans 14 amino acids. V gave up 6 bases and J gave up 9 bases; unmatched junction bases: 8. The DNA for the CDR3 is TGTGCCAGCAGGCAGGGAGCGGGGGGGCCTGAGCAGTTCTTC. This translates into CASRQGAGGPEQFF.